One T cell receptor beta chain is described in this entry. Per the germline V gene, CDR1 is SEHNR and CDR2 is FQNEAQ (reference sequence). V gave up 5 bases and J gave up 3 bases; unmatched junction bases: 5. This CDR3 comprises 14 residues. The data were obtained in a study of T cells after yellow fever vaccination. By 5'RACE template switching, TCR cDNA was produced, with a universal primer site and UMIs added in the process. TCRdb recomputed calls from the 5' RACE reads with MiXCR, one row per CDR3 protein. The table records nearly 70,000 distinct CDR3 sequences, 6.5% of them present only once. The chain links TRBV7-9 to TRBJ1-1, with 8 bases fitting TRBD1. The sequence was obtained from a young man who received the YFV17D yellow fever vaccine. Here the sequenced sample was CD8+ T cells sorted from PBMCs, taken around 45 days after the first yellow fever vaccination. CDR3 amino acids: CASSLGQGHTEAFF. The CDR3 DNA reads as TGTGCCAGCAGCCTCGGACAGGGCCACACTGAAGCTTTCTTT.